The entry that follows covers one T cell receptor (beta chain) sequence. The antigen remains undetermined. This specimen includes other DNA sequences encoding the same CDR3. Some clones are missing from TCRdb's copy, which holds only in-frame ones; the method was immunoSEQ multiplex PCR. The profile shows 15,000 to 20,000 clones, 65% to 90% of them singletons. In germline, CDR1 is MNHEY, CDR2 SMNVEV (reference sequence). Trimming at V came to 6 bases and at J to 4 bases, leaving 9 bases not matched to a gene. The length of the CDR3 is 15 residues. This sample stems from a study of graft-versus-host responses after intestinal transplantation. Background on the study: Recipients across the board were started on anti-thymocyte globulin induction, then kept on tacrolimus and steroids for roughly 3 years.

Processing was applied to graft tissue in order to liberate intraepithelial and lamina propria lymphocytes. General study findings and limits: Detected in recipient marrow were GvH clones, some of which were first observed in ileum or blood.

The source was ileum tissue, collected about 19 months after intestinal transplantation. This receptor was identified in a human patient who received an intestinal transplant, so some T cells may come from the graft donor. The chain links TRBV27 to TRBJ2-1; 7 positions agree with TRBD2. The CDR3 here is CASSEYGGEYNEQFF. For the CDR3, the DNA is TGTGCCAGCAGCGAGTATGGGGGGGAATACAATGAGCAGTTCTTC.